The table lists the clone carrying this T cell receptor (beta chain) with a few counts. Antigen: not known. This specimen belongs to a study of cytomegalovirus exposure and HLA in healthy donors. Study-wide results and caveats: Later analysis identified a missense DCLRE1C variant that was linked to TCR beta V- and J-gene trimming. Within a later analysis, the majority of CMV-associated TCR beta chains appeared HLA-restricted.

Both 60 Vbeta primers and 13 Jbeta primers went into the PCR. The assay was immunoSEQ multiplex PCR, and TCRdb's table has in-frame clones only and misses some. The sample holds some 160,000 clones, over 8% seen once. Trimming removed 5 bases from V and 6 bases from J; junction bases left unmatched: 7. CDR3 size: 15 residues. Germline CDR1 is SGHTA and CDR2 is FQGNSA. This TCR derives from a male donor in good health and CMV-seronegative. V is TRBV7-2 and J is TRBJ1-5; the match to TRBD1 covers 10 bases. Sequencing was carried out using PBMCs. CDR3 region: CASSPGTGERQPQHF. CDR3 bases: TGTGCCAGCAGCCCCGGGACAGGGGAACGTCAGCCCCAGCATTTT.